This T cell receptor beta chain comes out of a study of cytomegalovirus exposure and HLA in healthy donors. Findings and limits, study-wide: The study reported that TCR beta sequences accurately predicted HLA-A and HLA-B alleles in most subjects. High sensitivity and specificity were reportedly achieved when the classifier diagnosed cytomegalovirus status.

Primers for the PCR totalled 60 Vbeta and 13 Jbeta. Assay: immunoSEQ multiplex PCR; the TCRdb copy retains only in-frame clones and omits some. Among tens of thousands of clones listed, roughly 73% were seen once. In this sample, this clone turned up a few times. Its specificity is not known. V dropped 0 bases and J dropped 10; count of bases not matched to a gene: 8. The length of the CDR3 is 15 residues. The germline CDR1 and CDR2 sequences are MNHNS and SASEGT. The sequence was collected from a woman in her thirties or forties in good health and CMV-seropositive. The sequenced sample consisted of PBMCs. The rearrangement joins TRBV6-1 to TRBJ2-3; 9 bases are a match to TRBD2. CDR3 protein: CASSEARVRTSAQYF. In nucleotides, the CDR3 is TGTGCCAGCAGTGAAGCGCGGGTACGGACTAGCGCGCAGTATTTT.